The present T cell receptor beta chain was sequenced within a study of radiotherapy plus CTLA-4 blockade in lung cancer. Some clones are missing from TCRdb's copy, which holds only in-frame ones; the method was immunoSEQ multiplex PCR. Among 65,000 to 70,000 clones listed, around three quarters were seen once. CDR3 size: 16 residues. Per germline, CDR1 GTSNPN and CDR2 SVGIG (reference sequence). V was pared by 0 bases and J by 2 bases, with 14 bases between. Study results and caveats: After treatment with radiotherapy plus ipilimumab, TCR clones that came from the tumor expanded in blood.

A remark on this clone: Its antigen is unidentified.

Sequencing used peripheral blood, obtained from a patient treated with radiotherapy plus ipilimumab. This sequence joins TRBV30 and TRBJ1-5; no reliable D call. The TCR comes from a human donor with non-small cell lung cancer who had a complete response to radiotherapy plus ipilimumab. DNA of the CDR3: TGTGCCTGGAGTGTAAGAGGGCCCCTAGGCAATCAGCCCCAGCATTTT. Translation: CAWSVRGPLGNQPQHF.